Following are 24 T cell receptor beta chains from one sample sequenced in a study of T cell changes during pregnancy in multiple sclerosis. Only in-frame clones appear in the TCRdb table, and some are missing; sequencing was by immunoSEQ multiplex PCR. The sample records about 59,000 clones, approximately 92% being singletons. Material: CD4+ T cells from peripheral blood mononuclear cells, obtained before pregnancy. The source of these receptors is a female donor with multiple sclerosis, enrolled in a pregnancy study.

This clone is a singleton in its sample. The chain couples TRBV5-6 to TRBJ2-7, with a possible D match to TRBD2 (6 bases). The CDR3 loop spans 14 amino acids. Germline CDR1 is SGHDT and CDR2 is YYEEEE. V lost 1 base to trimming and J lost 2 bases, with 10 bases between them. CDR3 in amino acids: CASSLLGEAYEQYF. The CDR3 bases are TGTGCCAGCAGCTTGCTGGGGGAGGCCTACGAGCAGTACTTC. The variable domain in full, completed from reference TRBV5-6 and TRBJ2-7, reads DAGVTQSPTHLIKTRGQQVTLRCSPKSGHDTVSWYQQALGQGPQFIFQYYEEEERQRGNFPDRFSGHQFPNYSSELNVNALLLGDSALYLCASSLLGEAYEQYFGPGTRLTVT.

The J gene is TRBJ2-5, the V gene TRBV5-1; D is perhaps TRBD1 (6 bases). The CDR3 has 16 amino acids. V lost 4 bases, J lost 5 bases, and 21 bases lay in between. CDR1 SGHRS and CDR2 YFSETQ come from the germline V gene. The CDR3 DNA sequence: TGCGCCAGCAGCCACTTACAGGGAATTGGGCTGGAGACCCAGTACTTC. Its protein is CASSHLQGIGLETQYF.

The chain combines TRBV7-3 with TRBJ2-1; D possibly corresponds to TRBD2 (5 bases). Germline values: CDR1 SGHTA, CDR2 FQGTGA. The CDR3 consists of 17 residues. The V and J ends lost 5 bases and 0 bases respectively, with 17 bases between them. CDR3 region: CASSLIGIRNSYNEQFF. The CDR3 DNA sequence: TGTGCCAGCAGCCTCATCGGGATTCGGAACTCCTACAATGAGCAGTTCTTC.

The chain has TRBV7-9 and TRBJ1-2; no definite D call. Germline CDR1 reads SEHNR; CDR2 reads FQNEAQ (reference sequence). The V end lost 1 base, the J end lost 4 bases, and 7 bases lay between the germline ends. The CDR3 spans 13 residues. The CDR3 spells CASSLGIGYGYTF. CDR3 bases: TGTGCCAGCAGCTTAGGTATCGGCTATGGCTACACCTTC.

The chain couples TRBV7-2 to TRBJ1-1; TRBD1 matches at 9 bases. The germline CDR1 and CDR2 sequences are SGHTA and FQGNSA. The trim removed 5 bases at V and 9 bases at J, leaving 7 bases unmatched. The CDR3 extends over 13 amino acids. CDR3 sequence (DNA): TGTGCCAGCAGCCCTAACAGGGGGCGACAAGCTTTCTTT. Protein: CASSPNRGRQAFF. Full variable domain (outside the CDR3, taken from reference TRBV7-2 and TRBJ1-1): GAGVSQSPSNKVTEKGKDVELRCDPISGHTALYWYRQSLGQGLEFLIYFQGNSAPDKSGLPSDRFSAERTGGSVSTLTIQRTQQEDSAVYLCASSPNRGRQAFFGQGTRLTVV.

V gene TRBV2 combines with J gene TRBJ2-3; 11 bases are shared with TRBD1. The CDR3 is made up of 14 amino acids. V lost 10 bases to trimming and J lost 4 bases; unmatched junction nucleotides: 7. Germline V lookup: CDR1 SNHLY, CDR2 FYNNEI. The CDR3 bases are TGTGCCATCTCGAGGACAGGGGGCGCAGATACGCAGTATTTT. Encoded protein: CAISRTGGADTQYF.

J is TRBJ2-3 and V is TRBV18, with TRBD2 matching 9 bases. Trimming at V came to 3 bases and at J to 1 base, leaving 5 bases not matched to a gene. This CDR3 is built from 16 residues. In germline, CDR1 is KGHSH, CDR2 LQKENI. CDR3 coding DNA: TGTGCCAGCTCACCGTTTAGCGGGAGTCGCACAGATACGCAGTATTTT. It specifies CASSPFSGSRTDTQYF.

The chain combines TRBV11-3 with TRBJ2-3, with D maybe TRBD2 (5 bases). Germline loops: CDR1 SGHNT, CDR2 YENEEA. V lost 5 bases to trimming and J lost 0 bases, with 12 bases between them. The CDR3 spans 15 residues. The CDR3 is CASSPGLLSTDTQYF. The CDR3 nucleotides read TGTGCCAGCAGCCCCGGACTTCTTAGCACAGATACGCAGTATTTT.

The chain links TRBV6-6 to TRBJ2-7; D uncertain. V was cut by 0 bases and J by 4 bases, with 7 bases left in between. The CDR3 totals 13 residues. CDR1 and CDR2 (germline): MNHNY, SVGAGI (reference sequence). This CDR3 is CASSYSSRYEQYF. The DNA for the CDR3 is TGTGCCAGCAGTTACTCGAGTAGATACGAGCAGTACTTC.

This rearrangement joins TRBV19 to TRBJ2-2; 8 bases agree with TRBD2. CDR3 length equals 15 residues. Germline CDR1 is LNHDA and CDR2 is SQIVND (reference sequence). V dropped 7 bases and J dropped 5; count of bases not matched to a gene: 9. CDR3 loop: CASTVAGKGTGELFF. CDR3 DNA sequence: TGTGCCAGTACCGTAGCGGGAAAAGGAACCGGGGAGCTGTTTTTT.

V is TRBV19 and J is TRBJ1-3, with a possible D match to TRBD1 (5 bases). The CDR3 runs 13 residues. V dropped 11 bases and J dropped 0 bases, with 11 bases sitting between them. Per germline, CDR1 LNHDA and CDR2 SQIVND (reference sequence). The CDR3 region has the DNA TGTGCCGTCAGACAGCCCTCTGGAAACACCATATATTTT. Encoded protein: CAVRQPSGNTIYF.

This chain uses TRBV5-6 with TRBJ2-1, with D tentatively TRBD1 (7 bases). This CDR3 spans 15 amino acids. V lost 4 bases to trimming and J lost 6 bases, with 17 bases between them. Germline lookup yields CDR1 SGHDT and CDR2 YYEEEE. The CDR3, as DNA: TGTGCCAGCAGCCTTGGAGGGGGCATTCCCAATGAGCAGTTCTTC. Translating gives CASSLGGGIPNEQFF.

J is TRBJ2-1 and V is TRBV7-9; 12 nucleotides agree with TRBD2. V was pared by 5 bases and J by 6 bases, with 11 bases of the junction left unmatched. The germline V gene has CDR1 SEHNR and CDR2 FQNEAQ (reference sequence). This CDR3 is built from 17 residues. The chain's CDR3 is CASSPQRTSGTPNEQFF. The CDR3 DNA is TGTGCCAGCAGCCCACAGAGGACTAGCGGGACTCCCAATGAGCAGTTCTTC.

As DNA, the CDR3 is TGTGCCAGCAGTCGGGGAGGGCCCTACAATGAGCAGTTCTTC. It encodes CASSRGGPYNEQFF. The J gene is TRBJ2-1, the V gene TRBV28, with 7 nucleotides matching TRBD2. Germline V gene data show CDR1 as MDHEN and CDR2 as SYDVKM. Germline trimming cut 5 bases from V and 2 bases from J; bases unmatched to any gene: 3. The CDR3 runs to 14 residues.

The rearrangement joins TRBV19 to TRBJ2-7; 13 bases agree with TRBD2. CDR3 length: 15 residues. V lost 5 bases and J lost 2; bases outside the gene matches: 3. Germline values: CDR1 LNHDA, CDR2 SQIVND (reference sequence). The CDR3 loop is CASSSGLAGTYEQYF. CDR3 DNA: TGTGCCAGTAGTTCGGGACTAGCGGGGACCTACGAGCAGTACTTC.

The chain recombines TRBV4-2 with TRBJ2-3; D might be TRBD2 (6 bases). The CDR3 is 16 residues long. The ends were cut back, 4 bases at V and 2 bases at J, with 16 bases in the middle. Per germline, CDR1 LGHNA and CDR2 YNFKEQ. CDR3 amino acids: CASSLLSSGATDTQYF. In DNA form, the CDR3 reads TGTGCCAGCAGCCTACTATCATCGGGAGCCACAGATACGCAGTATTTT.

The CDR3 is CASSPRESEAFF. In DNA form, the CDR3 reads TGTGCCAGCTCACCGAGGGAGAGTGAAGCTTTCTTT. This rearrangement joins TRBV18 to TRBJ1-1, with D hard to call. Germline V gene lookup returns CDR1 KGHSH and CDR2 LQKENI. The CDR3 extends over 12 amino acids. The V end lost 3 bases, the J end lost 7 bases, and 9 bases lay between the germline ends. Filled out from reference TRBV18 and TRBJ1-1, the complete variable domain reads NAGVMQNPRHLVRRRGQEARLRCSPMKGHSHVYWYRQLPEEGLKFMVYLQKENIIDESGMPKERFSAEFPKEGPSILRIQQVVRGDSAAYFCASSPRESEAFFGQGTRLTVV.

This sequence joins TRBV6-6 and TRBJ1-5, with D tentatively TRBD1 (5 bases). CDR1 and CDR2 (germline): MNHNY, SVGAGI (reference sequence). The CDR3 totals 16 residues. V lost 5 bases, J lost 1 base, and 15 bases lay in between. CDR3 bases: TGTGCCAGCAGTACCCCGGGGGGTACGAGCAATCAGCCCCAGCATTTT. This codes for CASSTPGGTSNQPQHF.

V and J are TRBV19 and TRBJ2-3; 9 bases fit TRBD1. Germline V gene lookup returns CDR1 LNHDA and CDR2 SQIVND (reference sequence). This CDR3 has 14 residues. V was clipped by 3 bases and J by 5 bases; unmatched bases: 3. This chain's CDR3 is CASSIGTGRDTQYF. CDR3 in DNA: TGTGCCAGTAGTATCGGGACAGGGCGAGATACGCAGTATTTT. Full variable domain (outside the CDR3, taken from reference TRBV19 and TRBJ2-3): DGGITQSPKYLFRKEGQNVTLSCEQNLNHDAMYWYRQDPGQGLRLIYYSQIVNDFQKGDIAEGYSVSREKKESFPLTVTSAQKNPTAFYLCASSIGTGRDTQYFGPGTRLTVL.

The chain couples TRBV6-6 to TRBJ1-5; 7 positions match TRBD1. The CDR3 contains 15 residues. Germline-derived CDR1 and CDR2 are MNHNY and SVGAGI (reference sequence). Trimming took 6 bases from V and 3 from J; bases not matched to a gene: 8. CDR3 sequence (DNA): TGTGCCAGCAGGCCCGGGACAGTATTCAATCAGCCCCAGCATTTT. This translates into CASRPGTVFNQPQHF.

This chain joins TRBV30 and TRBJ2-1; 8 bases are shared with TRBD2. The CDR3 spans 12 residues. Germline assignment: CDR1 GTSNPN and CDR2 SVGIG (reference sequence). The ends lost 7 bases at V and 6 bases at J; junction bases unmatched: 5. In DNA form, the CDR3 reads TGTGCCTACAGACTAGCGTTCAATGAGCAGTTCTTC. Protein: CAYRLAFNEQFF.

The rearrangement joins TRBV2 to TRBJ1-2, with D possibly TRBD1 on 6 matching bases. Germline CDR1 SNHLY, CDR2 FYNNEI. V was shortened by 5 bases and J by 2 bases, with 12 bases between the two germline ends. The CDR3 runs to 14 residues. CDR3 in amino acids: CASSTGRQNYGYTF. The DNA of the CDR3 is TGTGCCAGCAGTACAGGGCGACAGAACTATGGCTACACCTTC.

The J gene is TRBJ2-2, the V gene TRBV7-6; tentative D call: TRBD2 (5 bases). V shed 1 base and J shed 6 bases, with 9 bases lying between them. The CDR3 contains 14 residues. Looked up from germline, CDR1 is SGHVS and CDR2 is FNYEAQ. Here the CDR3 reads CASSLGQRAGELFF. The CDR3 DNA reads as TGTGCCAGCAGCTTAGGCCAGAGGGCCGGGGAGCTGTTTTTT.

The chain carries TRBV7-2 and TRBJ1-1; D is perhaps TRBD1 (6 bases). Germline CDR1 reads SGHTA; CDR2 reads FQGNSA. This CDR3 spans 16 amino acids. The V end lost 7 bases, the J end lost 5 bases, and 23 bases lay between the germline ends. This CDR3 reads CASNRSPSGAQTEAFF. For the CDR3, the DNA is TGTGCCAGCAACCGATCGCCTTCAGGGGCGCAGACTGAAGCTTTCTTT.